The source of this T cell receptor (beta chain) is a study of shared clonotypes between healthy human individuals. CDR1 and CDR2 (germline): SNHLY, FYNNEI. The CDR3 contains 17 residues. V lost 0 bases, J lost 0 bases, and 6 bases stayed unmatched. Original handling: ImmunoSEQ only sent back junction sequences with no quality scores, so filtering was done differently. The method was immunoSEQ multiplex PCR; TCRdb's version includes in-frame clones alone and lacks a portion of them. V and J calls and clone size follow that table, whereas D and trimming were derived from the DNA. Of around 700,000 clones in the sample, less than 80% were seen once.

This rearrangement joins TRBV2 to TRBJ2-3; 7 nucleotides match TRBD2. This TCR came from a woman aged 25 to 39 in good health. Source material: memory CD4+ T cells sorted from blood. Subset: CD45RA-negative fraction. CDR3 region: CASSEASSGASTDTQYF. The CDR3 DNA follows: TGTGCCAGCAGTGAAGCCTCGAGCGGGGCTAGCACAGATACGCAGTATTTT.